This T cell receptor beta chain was sequenced during a study of tumor-infiltrating lymphocytes in localized non-small cell lung cancer. Sequencing was performed with immunoSEQ multiplex PCR; in TCRdb, only in-frame clones are kept and a portion is missing. The sample includes about 15,000 clones, 65% to 75% of them seen just once. V lost 3 bases, J lost 4 bases, and 18 bases lay in between. The length of the CDR3 is 16 residues. From germline, CDR1 is SGHNT and CDR2 YYREEE (reference sequence). The sample consisted of lung tumor tissue. This TCR derives from a human donor with non-small cell lung cancer. The genes are TRBV5-4 and TRBJ2-3; TRBD2 is a possible D gene (5 bases). The CDR3 DNA reads as TGTGCCAGCAGCTCAGACCCCTCAGGAGGCCCAGATACGCAGTATTTT. This codes for CASSSDPSGGPDTQYF.